Listed here are 26 T cell receptor beta chains from one sample, sequenced in a study of response to subunit inactivated influenza vaccine. Via MiXCR, TCRdb re-called the RT-PCR reads, giving one row per CDR3 protein. This sample carries roughly 630,000 distinct CDR3 sequences, around 15% of them seen once, and the ten largest clones take roughly 7.6%. The sample in question was PBMCs from blood, obtained less than 15 days before vaccination. Every receptor here comes from a middle-aged man who received an inactivated influenza vaccine.

The chain employs TRBV3-1 and TRBJ1-3; TRBD1 is a possible D gene (5 bases). CDR1 is LGHDT, CDR2 YNNKEL, per germline (reference sequence). V gave up 7 bases and J gave up 4 bases, with 14 bases separating them. This CDR3 is built from 14 residues. The CDR3 nucleotides read TGTGCCAGCAAGGGGACCGCGGAGGGAAACACCATATATTTT. This gives the protein CASKGTAEGNTIYF.

The chain couples TRBV29-1 to TRBJ2-3; no clear D. Trimming removed 0 bases at V and 5 bases at J, with 12 bases between. The germline CDR1 and CDR2 sequences are SQVTM and ANQGSEA. The CDR3 is 14 residues long. This CDR3 reads CSVEEYNPVDTQYF. As DNA, the CDR3 is TGCAGCGTTGAAGAGTATAACCCGGTAGATACGCAGTATTTT.

This clonotype was picked up a small number of times. This sequence joins TRBV5-1 and TRBJ2-5; D gene ambiguous. Germline V CDR1 and CDR2: SGHRS, YFSETQ. This CDR3 has 13 amino acids. The V and J ends lost 7 bases and 0 bases respectively, with 10 bases between them. CDR3 residues: CASRSINQETQYF. CDR3 DNA: TGCGCCAGCCGATCTATAAACCAAGAGACCCAGTACTTC.

The sample holds a few counts of this clonotype. The chain has TRBV6-1 and TRBJ1-1; D is perhaps TRBD1 (5 bases). The CDR3 contains 14 residues. Trimming shortened V by 4 bases and J by 4 bases, and 13 bases separated the two germline ends. Germline V lookup: CDR1 MNHNS, CDR2 SASEGT. CDR3 sequence reads: CASSADPGGTEAFF. The CDR3 DNA follows: TGTGCCAGCAGTGCGGACCCGGGGGGCACTGAAGCTTTCTTT.

This clonotype was seen a handful of times. The rearrangement joins TRBV5-1 to TRBJ2-2; either TRBD1 or TRBD2 may supply D (5 bases each). Trimming removed 2 bases from V and 2 bases from J, with 10 bases in between. This CDR3 has 15 amino acids. Looked up from germline, CDR1 is SGHRS and CDR2 is YFSETQ. CDR3 residues: CASSFTGTNTGELFF. The CDR3 DNA follows: TGCGCCAGCAGCTTCACGGGGACCAACACCGGGGAGCTGTTTTTT. Full variable domain (missing parts from reference TRBV5-1 and TRBJ2-2): KAGVTQTPRYLIKTRGQQVTLSCSPISGHRSVSWYQQTPGQGLQFLFEYFSETQRNKGNFPGRFSGRQFSNSRSEMNVSTLELGDSALYLCASSFTGTNTGELFFGEGSRLTVL.

At least ten counts were recorded for this clonotype. CDR3 in DNA: TGCGCCAGCGGCCCACAGGGGAACTATGGCTACACCTTC. Encoded protein: CASGPQGNYGYTF. The chain employs TRBV5-1 and TRBJ1-2, with 7 bases matching TRBD1. The CDR3 has 13 residues. Germline assignment: CDR1 SGHRS and CDR2 YFSETQ. The ends lost 7 bases at V and 2 bases at J; junction bases unmatched: 5.

This clonotype was detected a few times. The rearrangement uses TRBV6-1 and TRBJ1-5, with a possible D match to TRBD1 (6 bases). V was cut by 6 bases and J by 6 bases, with 21 bases left in between. The CDR3 length is 16 residues. Germline V gene sequence: CDR1 MNHNS, CDR2 SASEGT. The CDR3 is CASRATGYVEVQPQHF. The CDR3 DNA is TGTGCCAGCAGGGCGACAGGTTACGTAGAGGTTCAGCCCCAGCATTTT.

This clonotype was counted only a few times. DNA for the CDR3: TGTGCCAGCAGGAAGTCGGTTTACGAGCAGTACTTC. This encodes CASRKSVYEQYF. The J gene is TRBJ2-7, the V gene TRBV6-2 or TRBV6-3; D not resolved. Trimming left V 6 bases short and J 4 bases short, with 10 bases between. The CDR3 runs to 12 residues. Per the germline V gene, CDR1 is MNHEY and CDR2 is SVGEGT.

The CDR3 reads CASSQGGRAFGEQYF. The DNA of the CDR3 is TGTGCCAGCAGCCAAGGCGGGAGGGCCTTCGGCGAGCAGTACTTC. The V and J genes are TRBV3-1 and TRBJ2-7; 9 positions agree with TRBD2. There are 15 residues in the CDR3. Germline V lookup: CDR1 LGHDT, CDR2 YNNKEL (reference sequence). With V trimmed by 1 base and J by 6 bases, 7 bases remained unmatched.

This clonotype showed up just a few times. The rearrangement uses TRBV7-2 and TRBJ2-5, with D unresolved. This CDR3 comprises 12 residues. The germline V gene encodes CDR1 SGHTA and CDR2 FQGNSA. Deletions cut 5 bases from V and 5 bases from J, with 9 bases between. The CDR3 here is CASSRPQETQYF. The CDR3 DNA reads TGTGCCAGCAGCCGCCCCCAGGAGACCCAGTACTTC.

This clonotype was found many times. This chain connects TRBV5-1 to TRBJ2-2, with 10 bases identical to TRBD1. CDR3 length: 15 amino acids. The V segment lost 4 bases and the J segment 8 bases; nucleotides outside the gene matches: 8. Germline V lookup: CDR1 SGHRS, CDR2 YFSETQ. The CDR3 DNA is TGCGCCAGCAGCGCCGGGACAGGGGATACGGGGGAGCTGTTTTTT. Translated: CASSAGTGDTGELFF.

The chain combines TRBV5-1 with TRBJ1-5; D call uncertain. Germline V gene sequence: CDR1 SGHRS, CDR2 YFSETQ. The V end was cut by 4 bases, the J end by 5 bases, with 10 bases between. CDR3 length: 13 amino acids. The CDR3 nucleotides are TGCGCCAGCAGCGAGCGGGCCGATCAGCCCCAGCATTTT. Its protein product is CASSERADQPQHF.

The V call is TRBV6-2 or TRBV6-3, the J call TRBJ2-4; D is perhaps TRBD1 (5 bases). CDR1 and CDR2 from the germline V gene are MNHEY and SVGEGT. The CDR3 is 13 amino acids. Trimming removed 5 bases at V and 6 bases at J, with 11 bases between. The CDR3 loop is CASSKQDRNIQYF. DNA of the CDR3: TGTGCCAGCAGTAAGCAAGACAGAAACATTCAGTACTTC.

The chain links TRBV7-2 to TRBJ2-3, with a tentative D call TRBD1 (6 bases). Trimming stripped 2 bases from V and 2 bases from J, with 8 bases between. Germline lookup yields CDR1 SGHTA and CDR2 FQGNSA. The CDR3 loop spans 14 amino acids. CDR3 loop: CASSLNRATDTQYF. The CDR3, as DNA: TGTGCCAGCAGCTTAAACAGGGCCACAGATACGCAGTATTTT. Using reference TRBV7-2 and TRBJ2-3 for the parts outside the CDR3, the full variable domain is GAGVSQSPSNKVTEKGKDVELRCDPISGHTALYWYRQSLGQGLEFLIYFQGNSAPDKSGLPSDRFSAERTGGSVSTLTIQRTQQEDSAVYLCASSLNRATDTQYFGPGTRLTVL.

Worth noting for this clonotype: A much bigger clone sits one base away, suggesting this may be a read error. The CDR3: CAGGSKTGGLETQCF. The CDR3 DNA sequence: TGTGCCGGGGGGTCAAAGACAGGGGGCTTGGAGACCCAGTGCTTC. The V gene is TRBV6-1, the J gene TRBJ2-5; the match to TRBD1 covers 10 bases. The germline gives CDR1 MNHNS, CDR2 SASEGT. CDR3 size: 15 residues.

This rearrangement joins TRBV11-2 to TRBJ2-1; 9 bases fit TRBD1. The CDR3 is 15 residues long. Germline trimming cut 5 bases from V and 8 bases from J; bases unmatched to any gene: 10. CDR1 and CDR2 (germline): SGHAT, FQNNGV. CDR3 sequence (DNA): TGTGCCAGCAGCAACGACAGGGGGGAGGCTTATGAGCAGTTCTTC. Translating gives CASSNDRGEAYEQFF.

This clonotype has only a few counts. V and J are TRBV6-1 and TRBJ2-7; D unclear. CDR1 MNHNS and CDR2 SASEGT come from the germline V gene. The CDR3 is 13 amino acids. V gave up 7 bases and J gave up 7 bases, with 17 bases separating them. Here the CDR3 DNA reads TGTGCCAGCACCCCTACCCCAACGGGTGAGCAGTACTTC. Protein sequence: CASTPTPTGEQYF.

The DNA of the CDR3 is TGTGCCAGCAGTAAAGTGACAGGGGTTAAGATTGAAGCTTTCTTT. Encoded protein: CASSKVTGVKIEAFF. V usage is TRBV6-1 and J usage is TRBJ1-1; 8 bases line up with TRBD1. CDR3 length equals 15 residues. From germline, CDR1 is MNHNS and CDR2 SASEGT. With 5 bases clipped from V and 7 bases from J, the junction kept 12 bases outside the gene matches.

V is TRBV28 and J is TRBJ2-3; D could derive from TRBD1 or TRBD2 (5 bases each). Germline V gene data show CDR1 as MDHEN and CDR2 as SYDVKM. Trimming took 7 bases from V and 4 from J, leaving 18 bases between them. This CDR3 has 15 amino acids. CDR3 in DNA: TGTGCCAGCATCCCCAACGGGTGGGGACCAGATACGCAGTATTTT. Its protein is CASIPNGWGPDTQYF.

The chain uses TRBV6-1 and TRBJ2-1; 8 bases fit TRBD1. Germline CDR1 and CDR2: MNHNS and SASEGT. This CDR3 has 15 amino acids. Trimming cost V 6 bases and J 0 bases; bases outside gene matches: 4. CDR3 nucleotides: TGTGCCAGCAGGAGGACAGGGCACTCCTACAATGAGCAGTTCTTC. This codes for CASRRTGHSYNEQFF.

The V gene is TRBV3-1, the J gene TRBJ2-5; unclear D gene. Looked up from germline, CDR1 is LGHDT and CDR2 is YNNKEL (reference sequence). The CDR3 runs 12 residues. Trimming took off 0 bases at V and 9 bases at J, with 8 bases between the two ends. For the CDR3, the DNA is TGTGCCAGCAGCCAAGATTGGGTCCCCCAGTACTTC. Protein product: CASSQDWVPQYF.

The rearrangement uses TRBV12-3 or TRBV12-4 and TRBJ1-1, with TRBD1 matching 11 bases. The CDR3 runs to 14 residues. With V trimmed by 5 bases and J by 8 bases, 7 bases remained unmatched. The CDR3 DNA reads as TGTGCCAGCAGTACTCGGACAGGGGGCTCCGAAGCTTTCTTT. Translated, it gives CASSTRTGGSEAFF.

The chain recombines TRBV20-1 with TRBJ2-1; no firm D call. The V gene lost 0 bases and the J gene lost 9 bases, with 9 bases spanning the gap. CDR1 and CDR2 from the germline V gene are DFQATT and SNEGSKA (reference sequence). The CDR3 has 12 residues. The CDR3 protein is CSARDFTREQFF. In nucleotides, the CDR3 is TGCAGTGCTAGAGATTTTACTCGTGAGCAGTTCTTC.

This clonotype was detected only a few times. The gene calls are TRBV20-1 and TRBJ2-3, with TRBD2 identical over 7 bases. J gave up 10 bases and V 3 bases, and 4 bases lay outside the gene matches. Germline V gene sequence: CDR1 DFQATT, CDR2 SNEGSKA (reference sequence). The CDR3 runs to 11 residues. The DNA for the CDR3 is TGCAGTGCTAGGACTAGCATCTCGCAGTATTTT. Residues: CSARTSISQYF.

This clonotype has at least ten counts. The chain has TRBV10-3 and TRBJ2-6, with no clear D. The CDR3 is 16 amino acids. V lost 5 bases and J 4 bases, leaving 15 bases between the germline ends. From germline, CDR1 is ENHRY and CDR2 SYGVKD. CDR3 residues: CAISRAVMRGANVLTF. In DNA form, the CDR3 reads TGTGCCATCAGTAGGGCCGTAATGCGGGGGGCCAACGTCCTGACTTTC.

Points on this clonotype: A single base separates this from a much larger clone, so it may be a read error. The V gene is TRBV11-2, the J gene TRBJ1-2, with TRBD1 as a possible D gene (5 bases). The CDR3 covers 13 residues. Deletions cut 4 bases from V and 11 bases from J, with 17 bases between. Germline V lookup: CDR1 SGHAT, CDR2 FQNNGV. CDR3 DNA sequence: TGTGCCAGCAGCTCAAGTGTATTTCAGGGTTACACCTTC. It specifies CASSSSVFQGYTF.